This TCR beta chain originates from a study of blood T cell repertoires in COVID-19 (dated by TCRdb to 2018 to 2021). For the study in its entirety: Collaborator samples came from the United States, Italy and Spain and covered acute and convalescent phases of COVID-19. Deeply sampled blood TCRbeta repertoires from subjects exposed to, actively infected with, or recovered from COVID-19 were included in the dataset. Samples came from the ongoing ImmuneRACE study (first 160 participants) plus 1,254 subjects from 6 global collaborators. Sample metadata almost always included a de-identified subject ID, COVID-19 status, age in years and sex. The material from the prospective study consisted of cDNA or gDNA derived from T cells, B-cell-depleted T cells, or PBMCs. The repertoires were released in a freely available public database intended as a resource for research on the immune response to SARS-CoV-2. Where available, HLA class I and class II types were obtained from metadata supplied by the sample provider rather than from assay-based typing. The investigation overall reported the following: The amount of clinical and demographic metadata varied by source and participant and was provided uncurated.

TCRbeta CDR3 regions were amplified from genomic DNA using the immunoSEQ Assay, a bias-controlled multiplex PCR. As for the authors' bioinformatics: The number of nucleated cells in each sample was estimated by amplification of reference gene primers within the assay. Sequence reads were collapsed and filtered to measure the absolute abundance of every unique TCRbeta CDR3 rearrangement. For each sample, productive Simpson clonality was calculated by taking the square root of Simpson's diversity index across productive rearrangements. The source is immuneACCESS, and TCRdb retained only in-frame sequences with V and J called. Part of the clones is not carried over; for the studies checked, unresolved V genes explain less than half of this, and the remainder is unexplained. The V and J calls and clone size come from that table; D and trimming were worked out from the DNA. In all, the sample holds about 100,000 clones, and roughly 92% of those were seen once. 5.7% of the sample belongs to the ten largest clones.

Note on this clone: Its antigen is not yet known. No base quality information exists; no much larger clone differs at one position.

Reading the germline V gene (reference sequence) gives CDR1 SGHNT and CDR2 YYREEE. V is clipped by 3 bases and J by 3 bases, and the sequence between their germline boundaries is 12 bases long. The CDR3 covers 14 residues, taking in both the cysteine and the phenylalanine. CDR3 DNA is the only sequence kept; it has 42 bases, read in frame from the first base. The collaborating institutions used their own protocols to collect whole blood in K2EDTA tubes. For TCRbeta analysis, collaborator samples were shipped as frozen whole blood, as isolated PBMCs, or as DNA extracted from either sample type. Specimen: peripheral blood. This receptor was identified in a man aged 70 or older with acute or convalescent COVID-19. This sequence uses TRBV5-4 and TRBJ2-5; a confident D gene designation cannot be given. The CDR3 protein is CASSSEWAEETQYF. The DNA sequence is as follows: TGTGCCAGCAGCTCCGAGTGGGCAGAAGAGACCCAGTACTTC.